This TCR beta chain was observed in a study of T cell responses to AZD1222 COVID-19 vaccine. General study findings and limits: Among AZD1222 vaccinees, only six were seropositive at baseline.

A note on this clone: Its antigen is unidentified.

Germline trimming cut 7 bases from V and 5 bases from J; bases unmatched to any gene: 5. The CDR3 extends over 13 amino acids. CDR1 is SQVTM, CDR2 ANQGSEA, per germline. Repertoires were generated with immunoSEQ multiplex PCR, while TCRdb's copy carries only in-frame clones and drops some. Of about 150,000 clones listed, over 85% are singletons. The specimen was peripheral blood, collected on day 0 of AZD1222 vaccination. This TCR came from an adult in good health. V and J are TRBV29-1 and TRBJ1-6; 7 bases fit TRBD1. The CDR3: CSGGTADNSPLHF. As DNA, the CDR3 is TGCAGCGGCGGGACAGCGGATAATTCACCCCTCCACTTT.